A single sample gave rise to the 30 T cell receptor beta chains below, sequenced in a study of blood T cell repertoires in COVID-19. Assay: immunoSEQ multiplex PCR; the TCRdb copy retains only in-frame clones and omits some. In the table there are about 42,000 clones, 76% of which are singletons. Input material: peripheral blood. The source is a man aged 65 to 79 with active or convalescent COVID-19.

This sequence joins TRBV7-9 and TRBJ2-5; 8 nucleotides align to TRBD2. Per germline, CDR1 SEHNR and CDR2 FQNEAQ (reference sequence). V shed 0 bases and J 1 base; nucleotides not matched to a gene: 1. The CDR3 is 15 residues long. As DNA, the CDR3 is TGTGCCAGCAGCTTAGCCGGGACTAGCCAAGAGACCCAGTACTTC. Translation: CASSLAGTSQETQYF.

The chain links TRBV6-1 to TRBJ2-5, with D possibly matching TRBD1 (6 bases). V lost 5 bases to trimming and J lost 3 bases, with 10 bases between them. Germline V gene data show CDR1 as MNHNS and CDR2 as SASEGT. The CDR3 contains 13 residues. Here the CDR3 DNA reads TGTGCCAGCAGTTGGGGGCTTGAAGAGACCCAGTACTTC. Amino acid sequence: CASSWGLEETQYF.

CDR3 loop: CASRPTGLDGELFF. The CDR3 region has the DNA TGTGCCAGCAGGCCGACAGGGTTGGACGGGGAGCTGTTTTTT. V gene TRBV6-5 combines with J gene TRBJ2-2; 7 positions match TRBD1. The CDR3 runs 14 residues. With 6 bases clipped from V and 7 bases from J, the junction kept 8 bases outside the gene matches. Germline-derived CDR1 and CDR2 are MNHEY and SVGAGI.

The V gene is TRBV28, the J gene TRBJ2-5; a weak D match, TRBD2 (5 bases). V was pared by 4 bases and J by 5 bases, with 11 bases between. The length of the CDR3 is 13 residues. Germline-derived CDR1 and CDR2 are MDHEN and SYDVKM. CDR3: CASSYRPGETQYF. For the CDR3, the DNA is TGTGCCAGCAGTTACCGGCCGGGGGAGACCCAGTACTTC.

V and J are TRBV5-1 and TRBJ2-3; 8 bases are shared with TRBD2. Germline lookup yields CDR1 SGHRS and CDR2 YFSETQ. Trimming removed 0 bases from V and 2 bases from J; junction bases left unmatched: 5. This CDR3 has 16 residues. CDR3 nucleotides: TGCGCCAGCAGCTTGGGTCAGCGGGGGTCCACAGATACGCAGTATTTT. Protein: CASSLGQRGSTDTQYF.

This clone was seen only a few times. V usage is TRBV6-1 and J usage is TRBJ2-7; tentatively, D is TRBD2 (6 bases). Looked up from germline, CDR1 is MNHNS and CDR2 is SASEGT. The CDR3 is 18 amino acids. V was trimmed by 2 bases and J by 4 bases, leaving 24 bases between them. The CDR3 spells CASSELLVRRDVPYEQYF. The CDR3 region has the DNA TGTGCCAGCAGTGAACTTTTAGTTAGGCGGGACGTGCCATACGAGCAGTACTTC.

The CDR3 spells CASKWEGGSTDTQYF. The CDR3 bases are TGTGCCAGCAAGTGGGAGGGCGGGTCCACAGATACGCAGTATTTT. The V and J genes are TRBV2 and TRBJ2-3, with 7 bases lining up with TRBD2. Germline-derived CDR1 and CDR2 are SNHLY and FYNNEI. Trimming removed 7 bases from V and 2 bases from J; junction bases left unmatched: 9. The length of the CDR3 is 15 residues.

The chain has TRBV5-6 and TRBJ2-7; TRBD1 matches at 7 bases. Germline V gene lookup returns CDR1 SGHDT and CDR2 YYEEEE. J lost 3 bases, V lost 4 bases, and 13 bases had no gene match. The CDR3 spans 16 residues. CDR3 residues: CASSTLDRRILYEQYF. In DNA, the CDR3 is TGTGCCAGCAGCACCTTGGACAGGAGGATCCTCTACGAGCAGTACTTC.

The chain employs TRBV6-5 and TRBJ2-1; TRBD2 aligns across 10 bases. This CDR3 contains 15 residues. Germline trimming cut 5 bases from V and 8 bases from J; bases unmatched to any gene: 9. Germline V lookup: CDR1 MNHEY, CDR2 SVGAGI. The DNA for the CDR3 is TGTGCCAGCAGTAAGAAGCGGGGGGGCATTCATGAGCAGTTCTTC. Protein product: CASSKKRGGIHEQFF.

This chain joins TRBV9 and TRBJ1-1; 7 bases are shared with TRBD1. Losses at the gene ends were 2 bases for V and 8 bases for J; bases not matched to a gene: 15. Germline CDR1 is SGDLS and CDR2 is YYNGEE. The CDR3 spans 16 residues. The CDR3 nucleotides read TGTGCCAGCAGCGTTGGGACAGTTAACCTCCATTCCGAAGCTTTCTTT. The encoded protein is CASSVGTVNLHSEAFF.

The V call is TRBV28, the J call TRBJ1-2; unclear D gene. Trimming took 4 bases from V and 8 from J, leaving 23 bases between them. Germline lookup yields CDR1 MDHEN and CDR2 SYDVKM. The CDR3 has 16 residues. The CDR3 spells CASSYPALGRGHGYTF. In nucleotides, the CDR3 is TGTGCCAGCAGTTACCCCGCACTAGGGCGAGGTCACGGCTACACCTTC.

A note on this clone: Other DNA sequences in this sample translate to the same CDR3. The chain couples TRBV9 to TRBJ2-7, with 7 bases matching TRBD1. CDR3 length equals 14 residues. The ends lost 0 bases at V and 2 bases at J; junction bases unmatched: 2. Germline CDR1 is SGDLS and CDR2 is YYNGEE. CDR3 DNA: TGTGCCAGCAGCGTAGCTCAGGGGGCCTACGAGCAGTACTTC. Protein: CASSVAQGAYEQYF.

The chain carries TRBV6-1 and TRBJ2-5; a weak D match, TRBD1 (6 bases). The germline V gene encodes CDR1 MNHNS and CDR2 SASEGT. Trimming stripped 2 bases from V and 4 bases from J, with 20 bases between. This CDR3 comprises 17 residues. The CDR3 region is CASSETVGQFNLETQYF. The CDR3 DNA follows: TGTGCCAGCAGTGAAACTGTGGGACAATTCAACTTAGAGACCCAGTACTTC.

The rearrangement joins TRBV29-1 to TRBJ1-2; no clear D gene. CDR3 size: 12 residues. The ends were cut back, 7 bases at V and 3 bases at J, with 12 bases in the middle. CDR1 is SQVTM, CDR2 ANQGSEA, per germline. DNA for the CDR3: TGCAGCGGGGGTAGTATTGACTATGGCTACACCTTC. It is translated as CSGGSIDYGYTF.

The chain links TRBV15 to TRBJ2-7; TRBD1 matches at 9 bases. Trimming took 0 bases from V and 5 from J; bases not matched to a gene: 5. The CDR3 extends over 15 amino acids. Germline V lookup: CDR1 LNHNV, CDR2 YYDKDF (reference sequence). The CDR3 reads CATSREGTGRNEQYF. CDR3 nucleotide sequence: TGTGCCACCAGCAGAGAGGGGACAGGGAGAAACGAGCAGTACTTC.

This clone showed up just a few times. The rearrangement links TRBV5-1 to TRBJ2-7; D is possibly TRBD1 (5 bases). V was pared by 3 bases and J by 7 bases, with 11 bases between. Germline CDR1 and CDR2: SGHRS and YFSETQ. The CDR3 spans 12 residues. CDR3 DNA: TGCGCCAGCAGCTCCCAGGGTACGGAGCAGTACTTC. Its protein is CASSSQGTEQYF. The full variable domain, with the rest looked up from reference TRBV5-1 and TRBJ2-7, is KAGVTQTPRYLIKTRGQQVTLSCSPISGHRSVSWYQQTPGQGLQFLFEYFSETQRNKGNFPGRFSGRQFSNSRSEMNVSTLELGDSALYLCASSSQGTEQYFGPGTRLTVT.

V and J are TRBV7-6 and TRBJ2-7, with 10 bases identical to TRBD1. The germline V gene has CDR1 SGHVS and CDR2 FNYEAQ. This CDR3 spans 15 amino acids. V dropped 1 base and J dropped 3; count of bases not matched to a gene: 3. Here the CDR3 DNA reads TGTGCCAGCAGCTTAGTGGGGACAGGGGTCTACGAGCAGTACTTC. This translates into CASSLVGTGVYEQYF.

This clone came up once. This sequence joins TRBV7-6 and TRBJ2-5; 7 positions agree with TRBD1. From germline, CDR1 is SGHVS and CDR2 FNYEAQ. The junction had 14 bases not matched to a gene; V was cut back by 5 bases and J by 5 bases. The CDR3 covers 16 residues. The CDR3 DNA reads TGTGCCAGCAGCCCACAACAGACGACAGGGAAGGAGACCCAGTACTTC. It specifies CASSPQQTTGKETQYF.

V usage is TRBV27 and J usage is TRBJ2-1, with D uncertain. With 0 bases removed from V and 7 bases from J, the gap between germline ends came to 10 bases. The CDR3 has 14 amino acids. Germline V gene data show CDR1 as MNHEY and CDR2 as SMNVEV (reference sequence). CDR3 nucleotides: TGTGCCAGCAGTTTATCGACTTTCGAAAATGAGCAGTTCTTC. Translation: CASSLSTFENEQFF.

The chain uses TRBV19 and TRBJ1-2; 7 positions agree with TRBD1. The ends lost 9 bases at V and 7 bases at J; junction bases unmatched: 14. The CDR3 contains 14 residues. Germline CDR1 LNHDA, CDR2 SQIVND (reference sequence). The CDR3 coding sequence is TGTGCCAGCACGAGATCAACAGGGGACGCTGGCTACACCTTC. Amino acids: CASTRSTGDAGYTF.

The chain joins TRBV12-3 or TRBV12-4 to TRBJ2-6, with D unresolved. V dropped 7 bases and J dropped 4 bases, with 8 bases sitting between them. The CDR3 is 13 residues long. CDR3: CASKQPGANVLTF. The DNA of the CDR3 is TGTGCCAGCAAACAGCCGGGGGCCAACGTCCTGACTTTC.

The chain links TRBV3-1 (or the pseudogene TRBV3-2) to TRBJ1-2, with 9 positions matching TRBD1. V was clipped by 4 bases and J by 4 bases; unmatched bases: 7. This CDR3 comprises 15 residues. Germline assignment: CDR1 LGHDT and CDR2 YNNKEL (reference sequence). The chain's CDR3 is CASSRRDRDSYGYTF. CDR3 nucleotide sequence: TGTGCCAGCAGCCGCCGGGACAGGGATTCCTATGGCTACACCTTC.

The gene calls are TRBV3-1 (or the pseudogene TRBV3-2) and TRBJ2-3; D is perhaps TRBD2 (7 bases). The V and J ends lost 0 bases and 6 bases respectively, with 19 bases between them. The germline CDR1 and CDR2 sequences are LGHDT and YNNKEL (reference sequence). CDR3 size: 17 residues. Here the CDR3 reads CASSQDLAGAPRDTQYF. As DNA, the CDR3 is TGTGCCAGCAGCCAAGATCTCGCGGGGGCCCCCAGGGATACGCAGTATTTT.

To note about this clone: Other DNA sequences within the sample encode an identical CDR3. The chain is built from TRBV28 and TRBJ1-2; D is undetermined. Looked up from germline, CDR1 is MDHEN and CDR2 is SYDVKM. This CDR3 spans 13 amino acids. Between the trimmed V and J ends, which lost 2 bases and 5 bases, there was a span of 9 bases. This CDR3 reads CASSLRGTYGYTF. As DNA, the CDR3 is TGTGCCAGCAGTTTACGGGGTACTTATGGCTACACCTTC.

The CDR3 here is CAISGGGLSYNSPLHF. The CDR3 coding sequence is TGTGCCATCAGTGGTGGAGGTCTATCCTATAATTCACCCCTCCACTTT. V usage is TRBV10-3 and J usage is TRBJ1-6; unclear D gene. V was pared by 4 bases and J by 1 base, with 11 bases between. The CDR3 contains 16 residues. In germline, CDR1 is ENHRY, CDR2 SYGVKD.

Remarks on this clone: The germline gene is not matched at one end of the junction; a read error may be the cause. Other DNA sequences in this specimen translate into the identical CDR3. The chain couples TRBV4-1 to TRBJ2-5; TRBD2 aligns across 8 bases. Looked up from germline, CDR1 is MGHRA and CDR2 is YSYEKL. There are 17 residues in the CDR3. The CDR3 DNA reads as TGCGCCAGCAGCCCGAATACCGGGGGGGCGTACCAAGAAACCCAGTACTTC. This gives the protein CASSPNTGGAYQETQYF.

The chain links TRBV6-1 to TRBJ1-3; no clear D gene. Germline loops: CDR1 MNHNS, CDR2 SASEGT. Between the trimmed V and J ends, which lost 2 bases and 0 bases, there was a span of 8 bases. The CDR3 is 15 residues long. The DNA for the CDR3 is TGTGCCAGCAGTGAAAGACACCTCTCTGGAAACACCATATATTTT. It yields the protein CASSERHLSGNTIYF.

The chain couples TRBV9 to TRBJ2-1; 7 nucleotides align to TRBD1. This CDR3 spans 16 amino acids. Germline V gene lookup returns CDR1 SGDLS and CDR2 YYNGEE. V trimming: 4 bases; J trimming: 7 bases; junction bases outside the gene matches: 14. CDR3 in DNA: TGTGCCAGCAGCCCTCGACAGGGATCCTCGACTAATGAGCAGTTCTTC. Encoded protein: CASSPRQGSSTNEQFF.

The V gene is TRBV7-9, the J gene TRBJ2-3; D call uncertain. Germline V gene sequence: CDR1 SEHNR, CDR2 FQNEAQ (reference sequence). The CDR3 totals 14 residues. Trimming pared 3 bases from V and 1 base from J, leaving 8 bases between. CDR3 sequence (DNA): TGTGCCAGCAGCTTGAACATGGGCACAGATACGCAGTATTTT. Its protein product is CASSLNMGTDTQYF.

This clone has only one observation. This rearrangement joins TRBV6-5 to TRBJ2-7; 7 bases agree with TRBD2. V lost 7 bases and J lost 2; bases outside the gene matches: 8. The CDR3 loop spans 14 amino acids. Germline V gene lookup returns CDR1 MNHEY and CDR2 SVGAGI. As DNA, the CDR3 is TGTGCCAGCACGCTACTAGCGCGCGCCTACGAGCAGTACTTC. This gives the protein CASTLLARAYEQYF.